The clone carrying this T cell receptor beta chain has just one count. The data were obtained in a study of OX40 agonist ivuxolimab in advanced cancers. Generated by immunoSEQ multiplex PCR, the TCRdb table keeps only in-frame clones and is missing some. The table lists fewer than 35,000 clones, roughly 88% of them singletons. Per the germline V gene, CDR1 is MNHNS and CDR2 is SASEGT. The CDR3 runs 11 residues. V lost 9 bases and J 4 bases, leaving 9 bases between the germline ends. V and J are TRBV6-1 and TRBJ2-5; tentatively, D is TRBD1 (5 bases). The sample was CD4+ or CD8+ T cells sorted from blood, taken in a trial of the OX40 agonist ivuxolimab. The sequence derives from an adult with an advanced solid tumor such as melanoma, head and neck, liver or kidney cancer. CDR3 DNA sequence: TGTGCCAGTGGGGCCAGAGAGACCCAGTACTTC. As protein: CASGARETQYF.